A single sample is the source of the 14 T cell receptor beta chains below, sequenced in a study of blood T cell repertoires in COVID-19. TCRdb's table, derived via immunoSEQ multiplex PCR, lists solely in-frame clones and lacks some. The sample lists tens of thousands of clones, around 90% seen once, with around 10% in the top ten. The sample consisted of PBMCs or T cells enriched from blood (not recorded which). The receptors were sampled from a middle-aged woman who had recovered from COVID-19.

The chain couples TRBV5-1 to TRBJ1-1; D is undetermined. Trimming left V 7 bases short and J 7 bases short, with 23 bases between. Germline loops: CDR1 SGHRS, CDR2 YFSETQ. The length of the CDR3 is 15 residues. The CDR3 spells CASGETMTGRNEAFF. The CDR3 DNA follows: TGCGCCAGCGGGGAGACGATGACTGGACGTAATGAAGCTTTCTTT.

In DNA, the CDR3 is TGTGCCAGCTCGGTGGAGCGGGACAATCAGCCCCAGCATTTT. Its translation: CASSVERDNQPQHF. This rearrangement joins TRBV18 to TRBJ1-5; D is undetermined. CDR1 is KGHSH and CDR2 is LQKENI in the germline V gene. The germline V and J ends were trimmed by 6 bases and 3 bases, with 12 bases remaining between them. The CDR3 contains 14 residues. The whole variable domain, filled in from reference TRBV18 and TRBJ1-5, reads NAGVMQNPRHLVRRRGQEARLRCSPMKGHSHVYWYRQLPEEGLKFMVYLQKENIIDESGMPKERFSAEFPKEGPSILRIQQVVRGDSAAYFCASSVERDNQPQHFGDGTRLSIL.

This clone was seen more than once but under ten times. The rearrangement uses TRBV6-5 and TRBJ2-5; D is uncertain. The CDR3 has 14 residues. V dropped 8 bases and J dropped 2 bases, with 15 bases sitting between them. Germline V gives CDR1 MNHEY, CDR2 SVGAGI. The CDR3 region is CASRSALPQETQYF. The CDR3 DNA is TGTGCCAGCCGGTCCGCCCTCCCTCAAGAGACCCAGTACTTC.

The chain couples TRBV3-1 (or the pseudogene TRBV3-2) to TRBJ2-7, with D possibly TRBD1 on 8 matching bases. The CDR3 runs to 14 residues. Germline V gene data show CDR1 as LGHDT and CDR2 as YNNKEL (reference sequence). V gave up 1 base and J gave up 9 bases, with 16 bases separating them. For the CDR3, the DNA is TGTGCCAGCAGCCAAGGAACAGGGGGGGCGAGGCAGTACTTC. Protein sequence: CASSQGTGGARQYF.

The chain recombines TRBV3-1 (or the pseudogene TRBV3-2) with TRBJ1-3; D remains ambiguous. Germline V lookup: CDR1 LGHDT, CDR2 YNNKEL (reference sequence). The CDR3 spans 14 residues. Trimming pared 4 bases from V and 0 bases from J, leaving 7 bases between. DNA for the CDR3: TGTGCCAGCAGCCTACAAATCTCTGGAAACACCATATATTTT. Encoded protein: CASSLQISGNTIYF.

The chain links TRBV19 to TRBJ2-5, with TRBD2 matching 9 bases. V lost 3 bases, J lost 3 bases, and 5 bases stayed unmatched. Germline CDR1 reads LNHDA; CDR2 reads SQIVND (reference sequence). The CDR3 extends over 15 amino acids. CDR3 coding DNA: TGTGCCAGTAGTATTGGGAGCGGGGGGAAAGAGACCCAGTACTTC. Its translation: CASSIGSGGKETQYF.

The chain links TRBV11-3 to TRBJ1-6; 12 bases match TRBD1. CDR3 length: 15 residues. Trimming took 5 bases from V and 9 from J; bases not matched to a gene: 5. CDR1 is SGHNT, CDR2 YENEEA, per germline. CDR3 loop: CASSRDRGQGSPLHF. The CDR3 nucleotides read TGTGCCAGCAGCCGGGACAGGGGGCAGGGTTCACCCCTCCACTTT.

This chain uses TRBV5-5 with TRBJ2-5; 7 bases map to TRBD2. V lost 4 bases, J lost 5 bases, and 11 bases stayed unmatched. CDR3 length equals 15 residues. CDR1 is SGHKS and CDR2 is YYEKEE in the germline V gene (reference sequence). CDR3 residues: CASSGGVQPRETQYF. The CDR3 nucleotides read TGTGCCAGCAGCGGGGGGGTCCAACCAAGGGAGACCCAGTACTTC. The full variable domain, rest sourced from reference TRBV5-5 and TRBJ2-5, is DAGVTQSPTHLIKTRGQQVTLRCSPISGHKSVSWYQQVLGQGPQFIFQYYEKEERGRGNFPDRFSARQFPNYSSELNVNALLLGDSALYLCASSGGVQPRETQYFGPGTRLLVL.

The J gene is TRBJ1-2, the V gene TRBV27, with a possible D match to TRBD1 (5 bases). Trimming took 10 bases from V and 0 from J, leaving 15 bases between them. Germline loops: CDR1 MNHEY, CDR2 SMNVEV (reference sequence). The CDR3 has 14 residues. The CDR3 region is CATRTGRANYGYTF. The DNA for the CDR3 is TGTGCCACCCGCACAGGTAGAGCTAACTATGGCTACACCTTC.

The chain joins TRBV11-3 to TRBJ2-2; 9 nucleotides match TRBD1. Germline CDR1 and CDR2: SGHNT and YENEEA. V dropped 6 bases and J dropped 3; count of bases not matched to a gene: 8. CDR3 length: 16 residues. CDR3: CASRPTGGRDTGELFF. CDR3 coding DNA: TGTGCCAGCAGACCCACAGGGGGCAGGGACACCGGGGAGCTGTTTTTT.

This chain joins TRBV9 and TRBJ1-6; 12 bases align to TRBD1. Germline CDR1 SGDLS, CDR2 YYNGEE. The CDR3 is 15 residues long. Unmatched junction bases numbered 2, after V lost 0 bases and J lost 10 bases. Here the CDR3 reads CASSVGGTGGSPLHF. CDR3 in DNA: TGTGCCAGCAGCGTAGGCGGGACAGGGGGCTCACCCCTCCACTTT.

J is TRBJ2-7 and V is TRBV6-5; the match to TRBD2 covers 13 bases. This CDR3 region has 14 residues. Germline lookup yields CDR1 MNHEY and CDR2 SVGAGI. Losses at the gene ends were 4 bases for V and 4 bases for J; bases not matched to a gene: 1. CDR3 sequence reads: CASSWTSGGYEQYF. The CDR3 nucleotides are TGTGCCAGCAGTTGGACTAGCGGGGGTTACGAGCAGTACTTC.

This clone has more than one count but fewer than ten. The rearrangement links TRBV27 to TRBJ1-2; D possibly corresponds to TRBD1 (6 bases). Germline CDR1 is MNHEY and CDR2 is SMNVEV (reference sequence). The V end was cut by 4 bases, the J end by 2 bases, with 17 bases between. The length of the CDR3 is 16 residues. CDR3 nucleotides: TGTGCCAGCAGTTCCCTGACCCCTGACAGGAACTATGGCTACACCTTC. This codes for CASSSLTPDRNYGYTF.

The chain recombines TRBV7-2 with TRBJ2-2; 10 positions agree with TRBD2. The CDR3 is made up of 16 amino acids. Unmatched junction bases numbered 5, after V lost 0 bases and J lost 7 bases. Germline V gene lookup returns CDR1 SGHTA and CDR2 FQGNSA. The CDR3 bases are TGTGCCAGCAGCTTAGCTTTAGCGGGGGGTAGCGGGGAGCTGTTTTTT. Protein sequence: CASSLALAGGSGELFF.